One and the same sample provided the 20 T cell receptor beta chains below, sequenced in a study of T cell repertoires in cytomegalovirus infection. TCRdb called the reads again in MiXCR, with one record for every CDR3 protein. The repertoire includes around 310,000 distinct CDR3 sequences, 17% of them detected once, and more than 10% sits in the top ten. Sequencing was performed on PBMCs. These receptors all come from a human donor in good health (CMV status not recorded). Some clones in this sample may be carry-over from other donors' samples.

To note about this clonotype: Given a much more abundant clone one base away, this may be a read error. The chain joins TRBV27 to TRBJ2-3, with a possible D match to TRBD1 (6 bases). There are 17 residues in the CDR3. Germline V lookup: CDR1 MNHEY, CDR2 SMNVEV (reference sequence). Trimming cost V 4 bases and J 4 bases, with 21 bases left between them. CDR3 DNA: TGTGCCAGCAGTTCACCCCTTCGGGATAACAGGGCAGATACGCAGTATTTT. This encodes CASSSPLRDNRADTQYF.

This clonotype was seen many times. The chain recombines TRBV7-2 with TRBJ2-1; D not certain. The germline V gene has CDR1 SGHTA and CDR2 FQGNSA. The V gene lost 1 base and the J gene lost 2 bases, with 15 bases spanning the gap. The CDR3 has 17 amino acids. The CDR3 bases are TGTGCCAGCAGCTTAGTATCCGGGCCCCTCGCCTACAATGAGCAGTTCTTC. This gives the protein CASSLVSGPLAYNEQFF.

The chain employs TRBV7-2 and TRBJ2-1; D possibly uses TRBD1 or TRBD2 (5 bases each). This CDR3 is built from 13 residues. The V gene lost 6 bases and the J gene lost 6 bases, with 12 bases spanning the gap. Looked up from germline, CDR1 is SGHTA and CDR2 is FQGNSA. CDR3 nucleotides: TGTGCCAGCAGGAAACCGGGACCCAATGAGCAGTTCTTC. Its translation is CASRKPGPNEQFF.

V gene TRBV2 combines with J gene TRBJ2-5; D gene uncertain. This CDR3 has 14 residues. Germline CDR1 and CDR2: SNHLY and FYNNEI. Trimming pared 0 bases from V and 2 bases from J, leaving 7 bases between. In DNA form, the CDR3 reads TGTGCCAGCAGTGAAGCATCCCTACAAGAGACCCAGTACTTC. This codes for CASSEASLQETQYF.

The V gene is TRBV12-3 or TRBV12-4, the J gene TRBJ1-5; 8 nucleotides agree with TRBD1. Germline trimming cut 3 bases from V and 5 bases from J; bases unmatched to any gene: 6. The CDR3 runs to 15 residues. The CDR3: CASSLGRGRDQPQHF. CDR3 nucleotides: TGTGCCAGCAGTTTGGGCAGGGGGCGCGATCAGCCCCAGCATTTT.

The CDR3 region has the DNA TGTGCCAGCCTCGGCAGCCCACCCTACGAGCAGTACTTC. Translated: CASLGSPPYEQYF. The rearrangement joins TRBV2 to TRBJ2-7; D is ambiguous. Trimming left V 8 bases short and J 2 bases short, with 13 bases between. Germline loops: CDR1 SNHLY, CDR2 FYNNEI. This CDR3 is built from 13 residues.

The sample holds many counts of this clonotype. The chain combines TRBV7-2 with TRBJ2-3, with D possibly TRBD1 on 6 matching bases. The V gene's germline CDR1 is SGHTA and CDR2 FQGNSA. V was pared by 4 bases and J by 0 bases, with 11 bases between. The CDR3 contains 15 residues. The DNA for the CDR3 is TGTGCCAGCAGCTCCTGGGGGCCTAGCACAGATACGCAGTATTTT. Its protein product is CASSSWGPSTDTQYF.

The rearrangement joins TRBV11-3 to TRBJ2-5; TRBD2 agrees at 7 bases. V lost 1 base, J lost 0 bases, and 5 bases stayed unmatched. Per the germline V gene, CDR1 is SGHNT and CDR2 is YENEEA. This CDR3 contains 16 residues. CDR3 nucleotides: TGTGCCAGCAGCTTAGGCGGAGCGGGGAACCAAGAGACCCAGTACTTC. It translates to CASSLGGAGNQETQYF.

This clonotype was detected a few times. The chain uses TRBV2 and TRBJ1-1; D is unclear. Trimming removed 4 bases from V and 11 bases from J, with 11 bases in between. The CDR3 extends over 11 amino acids. CDR1 and CDR2 from the germline V gene are SNHLY and FYNNEI. The CDR3: CASSGTSRAFF. The CDR3 DNA follows: TGTGCCAGCAGTGGAACTTCACGGGCTTTCTTT.

As concerns this clonotype: A much larger clone differs by one base, so this may be a read error. The CDR3 is CASIPFGFGVNEQFF. The DNA for the CDR3 is TGTGCCAGCATCCCTTTCGGATTCGGGGTCAATGAGCAGTTCTTC. The chain uses TRBV7-2 and TRBJ2-1, with a weak D call TRBD2 (5 bases). This CDR3 comprises 15 residues. The ends were cut back, 7 bases at V and 6 bases at J, with 19 bases in the middle. CDR1 and CDR2 from the germline V gene are SGHTA and FQGNSA.

At least ten counts were recorded for this clonotype. This CDR3 reads CASSRPGTGELFF. In DNA, the CDR3 is TGTGCCAGCAGCCGGCCGGGGACCGGGGAGCTGTTTTTT. This chain joins TRBV7-2 and TRBJ2-2, with a tentative D call TRBD2 (5 bases). Trimming took 5 bases from V and 5 from J, leaving 9 bases between them. This CDR3 is 13 amino acids long. Germline lookup yields CDR1 SGHTA and CDR2 FQGNSA.

This chain connects TRBV19 to TRBJ2-3; TRBD2 agrees at 12 bases. This CDR3 spans 15 amino acids. Germline-derived CDR1 and CDR2 are LNHDA and SQIVND (reference sequence). With 5 bases clipped from V and 4 bases from J, the junction kept 4 bases outside the gene matches. Written as DNA, the CDR3 is TGTGCCAGTAGTCTCGGACTAGCGGGGTCAGATACGCAGTATTTT. This encodes CASSLGLAGSDTQYF.

In its sample, this clonotype was seen a few times. The V and J genes are TRBV20-1 and TRBJ1-5, with D possibly matching TRBD1 (6 bases). Germline CDR1 reads DFQATT; CDR2 reads SNEGSKA (reference sequence). V was cut by 3 bases and J by 1 base, with 13 bases left in between. The CDR3 length is 15 residues. The CDR3 DNA sequence: TGCAGTGCTAGTTATCCAGGGACAAGCAATCAGCCCCAGCATTTT. It is translated as CSASYPGTSNQPQHF.

This clonotype was detected ten times or more. This chain uses TRBV7-3 with TRBJ2-3, with 11 nucleotides matching TRBD2. The CDR3 runs 14 residues. CDR1 is SGHTA and CDR2 is FQGTGA in the germline V gene. Trimming took 5 bases from V and 6 from J; bases not matched to a gene: 4. Written as DNA, the CDR3 is TGTGCCAGCAGCCTAGCGGGGGGCTACGATACGCAGTATTTT. This gives the protein CASSLAGGYDTQYF.

V and J are TRBV7-9 and TRBJ1-1; D is unresolved. From germline, CDR1 is SEHNR and CDR2 FQNEAQ (reference sequence). This CDR3 is built from 11 residues. V gave up 9 bases and J gave up 6 bases, with 11 bases separating them. In nucleotides, the CDR3 is TGTGCCAGGATCCACGGTCCTGAAGCTTTCTTT. This gives the protein CARIHGPEAFF.

This clonotype was detected many times. This rearrangement joins TRBV28 to TRBJ1-2; D gene ambiguous. The CDR3 is 13 residues long. CDR1 MDHEN and CDR2 SYDVKM come from the germline V gene. Deletions cut 5 bases from V and 2 bases from J, with 9 bases between. CDR3 DNA: TGTGCCAGCAGTCCCCAGACAAACTATGGCTACACCTTC. This sequence encodes CASSPQTNYGYTF.

There are many counts of this clonotype. This chain connects TRBV6-1 to TRBJ2-1, with 9 bases fitting TRBD1. Germline V gives CDR1 MNHNS, CDR2 SASEGT. V trimming: 6 bases; J trimming: 8 bases; junction bases outside the gene matches: 11. The CDR3 has 15 residues. CDR3 protein: CASRDHRGRRDEQFF. For the CDR3, the DNA is TGTGCCAGCAGGGACCACAGGGGGCGTAGGGATGAGCAGTTCTTC.

The gene calls are TRBV5-1 and TRBJ1-1; 8 bases match TRBD1. Unmatched junction bases numbered 8, after V lost 4 bases and J lost 6 bases. The CDR3 has 14 amino acids. Germline V gene lookup returns CDR1 SGHRS and CDR2 YFSETQ. Here the CDR3 reads CASSAQGARAEAFF. The CDR3 coding sequence is TGCGCCAGCAGCGCGCAGGGGGCGCGGGCTGAAGCTTTCTTT.

This clonotype was seen a few times. CDR3 nucleotide sequence: TGTGCCAGCAGCTGGGGCTGGGGACTAGATATCACAGATACGCAGTATTTT. Its translation: CASSWGWGLDITDTQYF. The rearrangement uses TRBV5-8 and TRBJ2-3; TRBD2 agrees at 8 bases. The germline V gene has CDR1 SGHTS and CDR2 YDEGEE. This CDR3 spans 17 amino acids. With V trimmed by 3 bases and J by 2 bases, 11 bases remained unmatched.

The sample holds many counts of this clonotype. The chain carries TRBV7-6 and TRBJ2-1, with D unclear. CDR1 SGHVS and CDR2 FNYEAQ come from the germline V gene. Trimming removed 0 bases from V and 12 bases from J, with 18 bases in between. The CDR3 is 15 residues long. In nucleotides, the CDR3 is TGTGCCAGCAGCTTAGCCCTCGGATCCCCCTCGGGGCAGTTCTTC. Translating it yields CASSLALGSPSGQFF.